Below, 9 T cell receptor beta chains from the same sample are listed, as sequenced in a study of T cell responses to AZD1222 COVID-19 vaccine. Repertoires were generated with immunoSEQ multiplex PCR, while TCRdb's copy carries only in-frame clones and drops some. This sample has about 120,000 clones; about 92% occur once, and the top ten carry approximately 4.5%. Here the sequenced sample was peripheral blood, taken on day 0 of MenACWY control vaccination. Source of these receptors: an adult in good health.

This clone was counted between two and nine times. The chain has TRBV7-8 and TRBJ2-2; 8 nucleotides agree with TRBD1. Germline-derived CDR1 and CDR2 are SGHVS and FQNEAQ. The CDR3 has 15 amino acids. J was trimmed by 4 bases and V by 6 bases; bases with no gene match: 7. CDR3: CASRLDRVATGELFF. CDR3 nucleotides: TGTGCCAGCAGACTGGACAGGGTCGCCACCGGGGAGCTGTTTTTT. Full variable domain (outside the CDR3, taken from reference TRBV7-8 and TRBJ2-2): GAGVSQSPRYKVAKRGQDVALRCDPISGHVSLFWYQQALGQGPEFLTYFQNEAQLDKSGLPSDRFFAERPEGSVSTLKIQRTQQEDSAVYLCASRLDRVATGELFFGEGSRLTVL.

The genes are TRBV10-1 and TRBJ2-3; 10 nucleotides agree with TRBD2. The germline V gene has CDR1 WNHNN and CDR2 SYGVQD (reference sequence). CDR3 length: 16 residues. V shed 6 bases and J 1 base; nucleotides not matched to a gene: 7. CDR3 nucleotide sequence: TGCGCCAGCAGCGACCTAGCGGGGGCCCGCACAGATACGCAGTATTTT. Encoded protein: CASSDLAGARTDTQYF.

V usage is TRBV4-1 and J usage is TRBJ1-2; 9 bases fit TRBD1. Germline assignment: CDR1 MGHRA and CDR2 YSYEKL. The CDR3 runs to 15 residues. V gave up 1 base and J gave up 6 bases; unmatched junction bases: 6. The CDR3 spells CASSQGQGGFDGYTF. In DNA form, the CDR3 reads TGCGCCAGCAGCCAAGGACAGGGGGGATTTGATGGCTACACCTTC.

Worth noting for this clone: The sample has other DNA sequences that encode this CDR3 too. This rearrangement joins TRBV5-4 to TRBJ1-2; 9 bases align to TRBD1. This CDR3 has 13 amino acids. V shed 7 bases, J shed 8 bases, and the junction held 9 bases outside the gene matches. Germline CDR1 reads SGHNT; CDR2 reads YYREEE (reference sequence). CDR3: CASSSQGAGGYTF. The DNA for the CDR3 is TGTGCCAGCTCCTCACAGGGGGCAGGAGGCTACACCTTC. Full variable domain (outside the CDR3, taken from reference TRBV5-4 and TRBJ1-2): ETGVTQSPTHLIKTRGQQVTLRCSSQSGHNTVSWYQQALGQGPQFIFQYYREEENGRGNFPPRFSGLQFPNYSSELNVNALELDDSALYLCASSSQGAGGYTFGSGTRLTVV.

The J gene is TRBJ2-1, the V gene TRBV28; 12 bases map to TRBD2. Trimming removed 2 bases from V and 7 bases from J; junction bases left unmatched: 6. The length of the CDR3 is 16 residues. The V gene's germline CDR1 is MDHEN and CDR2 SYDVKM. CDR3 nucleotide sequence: TGTGCCAGCAGTTTACTAGCGGGGGGGAGTGGGAATGAGCAGTTCTTC. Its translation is CASSLLAGGSGNEQFF. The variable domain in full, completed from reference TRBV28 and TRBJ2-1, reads DVKVTQSSRYLVKRTGEKVFLECVQDMDHENMFWYRQDPGLGLRLIYFSYDVKMKEKGDIPEGYSVSREKKERFSLILESASTNQTSMYLCASSLLAGGSGNEQFFGPGTRLTVL.

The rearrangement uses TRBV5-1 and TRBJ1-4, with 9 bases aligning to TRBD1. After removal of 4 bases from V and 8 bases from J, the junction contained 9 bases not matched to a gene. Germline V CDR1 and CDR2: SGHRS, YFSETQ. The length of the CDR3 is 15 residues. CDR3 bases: TGCGCCAGCAGCCCGGCCGGGACAGGGATCGAAAAACTGTTTTTT. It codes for CASSPAGTGIEKLFF.

CDR3 sequence: CAKTGTLSYEQYF. The DNA of the CDR3 is TGTGCCAAAACCGGGACACTCTCCTACGAGCAGTACTTC. The V gene is TRBV6-5, the J gene TRBJ2-7; possible D gene TRBD1, 6 bases. The CDR3 is made up of 13 amino acids. The V and J ends lost 10 bases and 0 bases respectively, with 13 bases between them. Germline V CDR1 and CDR2: MNHEY, SVGAGI.

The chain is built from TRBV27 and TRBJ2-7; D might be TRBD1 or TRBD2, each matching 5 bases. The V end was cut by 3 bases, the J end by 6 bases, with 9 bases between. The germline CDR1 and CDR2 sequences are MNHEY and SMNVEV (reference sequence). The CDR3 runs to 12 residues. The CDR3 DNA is TGTGCCAGCAGTTTTCCGGGGCCCGAGCAGTACTTC. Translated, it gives CASSFPGPEQYF.

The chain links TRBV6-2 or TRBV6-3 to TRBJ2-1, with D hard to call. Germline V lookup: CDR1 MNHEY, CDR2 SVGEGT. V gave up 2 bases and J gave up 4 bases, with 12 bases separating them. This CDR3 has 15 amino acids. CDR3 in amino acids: CASSYGWAAYNEQFF. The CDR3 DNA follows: TGTGCCAGCAGTTACGGGTGGGCAGCTTACAATGAGCAGTTCTTC.